What follows describes a single T cell receptor (beta chain). Its antigen is undetermined. Method: immunoSEQ multiplex PCR; TCRdb's copy keeps in-frame clones and lacks some. The sample consists of tens of thousands of clones, roughly two thirds of them appearing once. The record originates from a study of radiotherapy plus CTLA-4 blockade in lung cancer. Study results and caveats: Blood saw expansion of tumor-derived TCR clones after radiotherapy plus ipilimumab. Reports identified early blood T cell clone dynamics, with interferon-beta, as the best response predictor.

Those patients who had chemo-refractory metastatic non-small-cell lung cancer were given focal radiation along with CTLA-4 blockade through ipilimumab. CDR1 is SGHTA and CDR2 is FQGNSA in the germline V gene. With V trimmed by 5 bases and J by 4 bases, 4 bases remained unmatched. The CDR3 has 14 amino acids. The genes are TRBV7-2 and TRBJ1-5, with 8 bases that match TRBD1. The sequence came from a human donor with non-small cell lung cancer who had stable disease on radiotherapy plus ipilimumab. Here the sequenced sample was peripheral blood, taken from a patient treated with radiotherapy plus ipilimumab. For the CDR3, the DNA is TGTGCCAGCAGCGCGAGACAGGGGAATCAGCCCCAGCATTTT. Translated: CASSARQGNQPQHF.